These T cell receptor beta chains were read from a single sample in a study of OX40 agonist ivuxolimab in advanced cancers. Data came from immunoSEQ multiplex PCR; TCRdb stores just in-frame clones and leaves some out. The table includes roughly 50,000 clones, more than 75% detected once. Sequencing was performed on CD4+ or CD8+ T cells sorted from blood, taken in a trial of the OX40 agonist ivuxolimab. The receptors stem from an adult with an advanced solid tumor such as melanoma, head and neck, liver or kidney cancer. The CDR3 runs from the conserved cysteine through the conserved F or W. D genes are given only for firm matches. A row's size may be missing; if present it is once, few, many or a size class.

cdr3_aa | cdr3_nt | v_call | clone_size | d_call | j_call
CASSLETGTASIFLWHF | TGTGCCAGCAGCTTAGAAACTGGGACAGCCTCTATTTTCCTCTGGCATTTT | TRBV13 | - | TRBD1 | TRBJ1-5
CASSDLSLTDEQYF | TGCGCCAGCAGCGACCTGTCCCTAACCGACGAGCAGTACTTC | TRBV10-2 | once | - | TRBJ2-7
CASRQPGQRREKLFF | TGCGCCAGCAGACAACCGGGCCAGAGGCGAGAAAAACTGTTTTTT | TRBV4-1 | - | - | TRBJ1-4
CASSLEGGNSPLHF | TGTGCCAGCAGCTTAGAAGGCGGTAATTCACCCCTCCACTTT | TRBV7-2 | - | - | TRBJ1-6
CAIRAGQGTYIF | TGTGCCATCAGAGCCGGACAGGGGACATATATTTTT | TRBV10-3 | - | TRBD1 | TRBJ1-4
CASSGGLVRSYEQYF | TGTGCCAGCAGCGGTGGACTAGTGAGGTCCTACGAGCAGTACTTC | TRBV5-7 | - | TRBD2 | TRBJ2-7
CASSQGGSDNQETQYF | TGCGCCAGCAGCCAAGGGGGGTCCGATAACCAAGAGACCCAGTACTTC | TRBV4-3 | - | - | TRBJ2-5
CASGFFEQYF | TGTGCCAGCGGATTTTTCGAGCAGTACTTC | TRBV2 | - | - | TRBJ2-7
CASRSQGHGYTF | TGTGCCAGCAGGTCGCAGGGGCATGGCTACACCTTC | TRBV6-6 | few | - | TRBJ1-2
CAWSSGRGGGELFF | TGTGCCTGGAGTTCAGGCAGGGGAGGCGGGGAGCTGTTTTTT | TRBV30 | - | - | TRBJ2-2
CASSVTGIGYEQYF | TGTGCCAGCAGTGTGACAGGTATTGGATACGAGCAGTACTTC | TRBV28 | - | - | TRBJ2-7
CASSPGSGRVNTGELFF | TGTGCCAGCAGCCCCGGAAGCGGGAGGGTGAACACCGGGGAGCTGTTTTTT | TRBV7-2 | - | TRBD2 | TRBJ2-2
CASSPPGLAGGAYNEQFF | TGTGCCAGCTCACCACCGGGACTAGCGGGAGGAGCCTACAATGAGCAGTTCTTC | TRBV18 | - | TRBD2 | TRBJ2-1
CATQGRAGGNQPQHF | TGTGCCACCCAGGGAAGGGCCGGGGGCAATCAGCCCCAGCATTTT | TRBV6-6 | - | - | TRBJ1-5
CASSMVNSDTQYF | TGTGCCAGTAGTATGGTAAACTCAGATACGCAGTATTTT | TRBV19 | - | - | TRBJ2-3